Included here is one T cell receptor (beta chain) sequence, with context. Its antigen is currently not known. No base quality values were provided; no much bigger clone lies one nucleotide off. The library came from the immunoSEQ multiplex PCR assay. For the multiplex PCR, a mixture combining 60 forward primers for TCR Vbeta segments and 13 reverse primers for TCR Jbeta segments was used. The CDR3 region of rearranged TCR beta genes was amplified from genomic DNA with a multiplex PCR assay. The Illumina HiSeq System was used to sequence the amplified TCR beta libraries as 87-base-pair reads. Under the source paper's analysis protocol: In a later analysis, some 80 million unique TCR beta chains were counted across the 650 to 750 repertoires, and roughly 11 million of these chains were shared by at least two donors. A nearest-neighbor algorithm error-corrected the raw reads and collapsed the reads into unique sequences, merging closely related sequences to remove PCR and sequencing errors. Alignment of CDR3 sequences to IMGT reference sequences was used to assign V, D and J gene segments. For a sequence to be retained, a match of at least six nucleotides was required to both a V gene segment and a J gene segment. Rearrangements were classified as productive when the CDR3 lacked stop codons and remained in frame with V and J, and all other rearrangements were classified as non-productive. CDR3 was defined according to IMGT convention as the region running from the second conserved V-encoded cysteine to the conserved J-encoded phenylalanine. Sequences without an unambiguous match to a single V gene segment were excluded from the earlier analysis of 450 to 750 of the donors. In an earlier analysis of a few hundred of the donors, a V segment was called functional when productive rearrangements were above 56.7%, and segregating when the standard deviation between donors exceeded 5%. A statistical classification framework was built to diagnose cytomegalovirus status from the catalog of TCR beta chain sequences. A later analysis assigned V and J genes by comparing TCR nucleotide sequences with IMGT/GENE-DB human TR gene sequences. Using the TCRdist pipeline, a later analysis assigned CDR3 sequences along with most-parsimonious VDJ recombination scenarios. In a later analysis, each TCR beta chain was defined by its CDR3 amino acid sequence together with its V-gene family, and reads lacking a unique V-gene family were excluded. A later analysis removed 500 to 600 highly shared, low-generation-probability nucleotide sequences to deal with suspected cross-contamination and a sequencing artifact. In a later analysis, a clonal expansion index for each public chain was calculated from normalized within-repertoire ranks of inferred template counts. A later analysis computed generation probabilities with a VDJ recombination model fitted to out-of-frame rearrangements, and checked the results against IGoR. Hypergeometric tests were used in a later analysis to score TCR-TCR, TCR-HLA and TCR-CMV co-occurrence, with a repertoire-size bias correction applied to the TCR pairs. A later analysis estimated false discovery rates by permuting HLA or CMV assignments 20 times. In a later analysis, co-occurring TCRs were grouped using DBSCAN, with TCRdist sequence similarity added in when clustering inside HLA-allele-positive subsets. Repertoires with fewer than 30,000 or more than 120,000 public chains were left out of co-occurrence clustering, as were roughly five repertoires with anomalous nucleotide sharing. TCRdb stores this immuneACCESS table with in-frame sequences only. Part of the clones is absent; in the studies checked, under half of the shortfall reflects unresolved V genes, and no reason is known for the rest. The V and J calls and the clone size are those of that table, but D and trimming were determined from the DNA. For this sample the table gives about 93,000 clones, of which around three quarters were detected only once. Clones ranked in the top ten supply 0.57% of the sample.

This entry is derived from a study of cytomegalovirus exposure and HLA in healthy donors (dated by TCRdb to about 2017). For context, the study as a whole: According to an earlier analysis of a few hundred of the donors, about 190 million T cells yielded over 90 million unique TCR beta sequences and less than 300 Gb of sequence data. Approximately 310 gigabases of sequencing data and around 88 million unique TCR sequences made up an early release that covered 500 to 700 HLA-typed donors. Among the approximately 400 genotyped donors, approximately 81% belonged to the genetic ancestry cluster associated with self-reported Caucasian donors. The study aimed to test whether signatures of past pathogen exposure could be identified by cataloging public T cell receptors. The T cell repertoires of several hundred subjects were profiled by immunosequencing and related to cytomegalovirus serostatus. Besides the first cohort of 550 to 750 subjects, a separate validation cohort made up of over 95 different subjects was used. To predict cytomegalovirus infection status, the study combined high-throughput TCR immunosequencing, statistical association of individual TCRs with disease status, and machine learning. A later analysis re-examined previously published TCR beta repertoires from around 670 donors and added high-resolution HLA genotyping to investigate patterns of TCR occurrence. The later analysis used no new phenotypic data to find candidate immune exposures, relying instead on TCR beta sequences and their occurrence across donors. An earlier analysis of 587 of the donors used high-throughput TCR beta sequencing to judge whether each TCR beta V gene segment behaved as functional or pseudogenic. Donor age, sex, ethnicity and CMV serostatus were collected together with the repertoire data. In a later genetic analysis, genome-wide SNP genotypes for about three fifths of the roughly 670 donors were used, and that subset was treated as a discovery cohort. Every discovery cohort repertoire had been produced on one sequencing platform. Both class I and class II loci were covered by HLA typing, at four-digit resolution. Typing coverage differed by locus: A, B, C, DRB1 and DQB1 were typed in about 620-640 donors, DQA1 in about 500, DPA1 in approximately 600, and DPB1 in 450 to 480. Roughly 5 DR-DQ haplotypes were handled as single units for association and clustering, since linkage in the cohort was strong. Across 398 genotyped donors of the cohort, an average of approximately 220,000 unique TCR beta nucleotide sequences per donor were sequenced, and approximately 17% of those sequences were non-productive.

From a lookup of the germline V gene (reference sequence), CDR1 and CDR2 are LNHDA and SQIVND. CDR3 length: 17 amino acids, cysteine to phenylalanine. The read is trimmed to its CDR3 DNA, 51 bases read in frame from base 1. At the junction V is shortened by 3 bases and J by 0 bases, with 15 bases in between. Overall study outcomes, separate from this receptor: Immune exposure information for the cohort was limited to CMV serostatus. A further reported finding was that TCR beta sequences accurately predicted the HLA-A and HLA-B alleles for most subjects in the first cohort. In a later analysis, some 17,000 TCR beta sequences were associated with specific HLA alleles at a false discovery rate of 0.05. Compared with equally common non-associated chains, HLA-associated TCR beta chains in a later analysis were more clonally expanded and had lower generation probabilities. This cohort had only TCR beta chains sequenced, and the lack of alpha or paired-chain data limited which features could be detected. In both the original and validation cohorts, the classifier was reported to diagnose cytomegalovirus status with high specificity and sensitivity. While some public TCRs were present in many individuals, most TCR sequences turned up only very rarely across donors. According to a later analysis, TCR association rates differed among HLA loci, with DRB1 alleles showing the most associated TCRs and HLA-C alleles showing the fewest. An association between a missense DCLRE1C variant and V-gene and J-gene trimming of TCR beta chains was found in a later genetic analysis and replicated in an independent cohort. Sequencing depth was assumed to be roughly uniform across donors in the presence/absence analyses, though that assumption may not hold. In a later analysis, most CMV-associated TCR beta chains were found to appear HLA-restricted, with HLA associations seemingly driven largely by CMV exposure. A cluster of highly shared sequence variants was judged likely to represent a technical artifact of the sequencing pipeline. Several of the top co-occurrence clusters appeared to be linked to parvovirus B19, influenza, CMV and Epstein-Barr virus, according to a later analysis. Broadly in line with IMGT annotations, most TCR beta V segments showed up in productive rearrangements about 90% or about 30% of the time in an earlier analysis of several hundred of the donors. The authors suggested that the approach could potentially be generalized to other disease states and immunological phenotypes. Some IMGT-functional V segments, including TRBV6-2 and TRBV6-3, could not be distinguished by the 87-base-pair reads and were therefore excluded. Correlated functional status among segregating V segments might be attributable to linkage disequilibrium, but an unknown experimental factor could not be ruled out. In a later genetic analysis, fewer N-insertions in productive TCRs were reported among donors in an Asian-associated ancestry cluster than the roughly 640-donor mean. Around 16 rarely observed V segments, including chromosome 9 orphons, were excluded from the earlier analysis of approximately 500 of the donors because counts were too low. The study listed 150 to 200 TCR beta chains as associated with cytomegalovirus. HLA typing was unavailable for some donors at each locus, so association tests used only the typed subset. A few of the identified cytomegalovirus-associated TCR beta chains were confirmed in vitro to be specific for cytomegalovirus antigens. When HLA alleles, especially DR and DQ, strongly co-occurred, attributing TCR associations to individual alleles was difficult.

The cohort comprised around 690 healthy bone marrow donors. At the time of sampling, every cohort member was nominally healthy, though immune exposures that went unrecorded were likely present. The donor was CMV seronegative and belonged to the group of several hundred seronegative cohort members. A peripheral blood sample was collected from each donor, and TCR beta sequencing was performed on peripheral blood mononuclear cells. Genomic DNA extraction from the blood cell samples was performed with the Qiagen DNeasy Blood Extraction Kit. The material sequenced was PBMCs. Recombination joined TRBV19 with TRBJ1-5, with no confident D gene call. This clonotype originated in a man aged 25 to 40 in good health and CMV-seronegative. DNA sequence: TGTGCCAGTAGTATTCGGTCAGGAAGTTATAGCAATCAGCCCCAGCATTTT. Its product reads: CASSIRSGSYSNQPQHF.